What follows describes a single T cell receptor (beta chain). This clone has only a few counts. The clone's antigen remains unknown. No qualities accompany the bases; no much larger clone lies one base away. High-throughput TCRbeta CDR3 sequencing of frozen genomic DNA was performed by immunoSEQ, with PCR amplification, mapping, bias correction and internal controls included. In the source study's methods: Only productive rearrangements were retained, and each unique TCRbeta sequence was defined by its CDR3 nucleotide sequence together with its V and J gene. For a sequence to be called donor-reactive, it needed a frequency of at least 0.01% and at least 5-fold expansion in CFSE-low cells compared with unstimulated pre-transplant cells. To ensure at least 90% detection power, minimum frequency thresholds were set for each subject based on that subject's lowest-template unstimulated sample. Jensen-Shannon divergence between the top 1000 TCRbeta sequences post-transplant and pre-transplant was used to measure repertoire turnover. Changes in detection of donor-reactive sequences were assessed with two-sided Fisher's exact tests. Sourced from immuneACCESS, this table was stored by TCRdb with only in-frame sequences that have V and J called. A share of the clones is absent; for the studies checked, an unresolved V gene accounts for under half, and the remainder has no known explanation. V and J calls and clone size are copied from that table; D and trimming were computed from the DNA. A total of around 4,800 clones appear in this sample, 25% to 30% of them only once. The ten largest make up 14% of the sample.

A distance of 9 bases separates the germline ends of V and J, which lose 3 bases and 6 bases respectively. The CDR1 and CDR2 encoded by the germline V gene are KGHSH and LQKENI. Reading from cysteine to phenylalanine, the CDR3 counts 12 amino acids. The sequence is cut down to CDR3 DNA, 36 bases in frame from base 1. The sample belongs to a study of T cell clones after liver transplantation (dated by TCRdb to between 2018 and 2021). Regarding the research as a whole: The samples were obtained from ITN030ST, a randomized trial that attempted immunosuppression withdrawal within 2 years after liver transplantation. After a pre-transplant mixed lymphocyte reaction, TCRbeta sequencing was used to pinpoint donor-reactive T cell clones, which were subsequently tracked in post-transplant blood. Third party-reactive TCRbeta sequences were also identified from pre-transplant MLRs to serve as an antigen-independent comparator for donor-reactive sequences. Of the eight recipients, a few were HCV-positive, while the remaining recipients had been transplanted for non-autoimmune, non-viral indications. Subjects received no induction therapy and standard immunosuppression until randomization at 12-24 months post-transplant. Tolerance was defined as complete immunosuppression withdrawal for at least one year with no rise in liver enzymes beyond twice the upper limit of normal. A cohort of 8 liver transplant recipients was studied, of whom 3 were classified as tolerant and 5 as non-tolerant.

General conclusions and limits of the study: Low numbers of available donor cells limited the measurable donor-reactive repertoire in two subjects. The conclusions were considered preliminary, being limited by small, heterogeneous patient numbers and non-standardized post-transplant time points. In most of the 8 subjects, regardless of tolerance or HCV status, circulating donor-reactive CD4 TCRbeta sequences dropped significantly post-transplant. Since no allograft tissue specimens were available, donor-reactive T cells may have migrated into the graft instead of being deleted. Donor-reactive sequences decreased more than third party-reactive sequences, which suggests partial antigen-specific deletion that was not related to withdrawal success. When repertoire turnover was accounted for, significantly reduced detection of donor-reactive sequences was found in 7 of 8 subjects for CD4 and in 8 of 8 subjects for CD8.

To define alloreactive TCRbeta sequences, the proliferating CFSE-low cells from the MLR were sequenced. In CFSE-MLRs, pre-transplant recipient cells were stimulated with donor PBMCs, splenocytes or lymph node cells, or with third-party PBMCs. Randomization to immunosuppression withdrawal applied to every one of the 8 studied subjects. Genomic DNA was isolated with the Qiagen DNeasy Blood and Tissue Kit. Sequences were obtained from CD4+ T cells from cultured PBMCs. The receptor was derived from a human patient who received a liver transplant. Some T cells may originate with the graft donor following a transplant. The rearrangement joined TRBV18 to TRBJ2-7, with a weak D call of TRBD2 (5 bases match). The DNA sequence reads TGTGCCAGCTCACCTTTAAGCGGCGAGCAGTACTTC. Translation gives CASSPLSGEQYF.